This T cell receptor beta chain comes out of a study of blood T cell repertoires in COVID-19 (dated by TCRdb to the early 2020s). Describing the broader study: Samples from collaborators originated in the United States, Italy and Spain and spanned both the acute and convalescent phases of COVID-19. Where available, HLA class I and class II types were obtained from metadata supplied by the sample provider rather than from assay-based typing. The prospective study material was composed of cDNA or gDNA derived from T cells, B-cell-depleted T cells, or PBMCs. Samples were obtained from the ongoing ImmuneRACE study (first 160 participants) and from 1,000 to 1,500 subjects provided by 6 global collaborators. A freely available public database, intended as a resource for researchers studying the immune response to SARS-CoV-2, is where the repertoires were released. Subjects who had been exposed to COVID-19, were actively infected with it, or had recovered from it provided the deeply sampled blood TCRbeta repertoires that made up the dataset. The sample metadata nearly always contained a de-identified subject ID, COVID-19 status, age in years and sex.

TCRbeta CDR3 regions were amplified from genomic DNA by means of the immunoSEQ Assay, a bias-controlled multiplex PCR. As for the original processing: The number of nucleated cells in each sample was estimated by amplification of reference gene primers within the assay. Sequence reads were collapsed and filtered to measure the absolute abundance of every unique TCRbeta CDR3 rearrangement. For each sample, productive Simpson clonality was calculated as the square root of Simpson's diversity index across productive rearrangements. TCRdb holds this immuneACCESS table with in-frame rearrangements only. Some clones are missing; in checked studies, unresolved V genes explain under half, and the rest has no known cause. From that table come the V and J calls and clone size; the DNA was used to work out D and trimming. The sample includes about 130,000 clones, with about 94% observed a single time. Jointly, the top ten make up around 1.9% of the sample.

One collaborating source in Seattle enrolled patients while the patients were actively infected and followed the patients over time throughout the course of disease. Collaborating institutions collected whole blood in K2EDTA tubes following their own protocols. Collaborator samples were shipped for TCRbeta analysis as frozen whole blood, isolated PBMCs, or DNA extracted from either sample type. What the work shows at the level of the full study, not this receptor alone: The quantity of clinical and demographic metadata differed by source and by participant and was supplied without curation.

The CDR3 spans 15 residues, from the cysteine through the phenylalanine. The CDR3 DNA has 45 bases and is translated from base 1. V lost 4 bases and J lost 7 bases, and the count of bases not matched to a germline gene is 9. Via the germline V gene, CDR1 is SGHTA and CDR2 FQGTGA. Comment on this clone: The antigen this receptor binds is unknown. Base qualities are missing; no much larger clone stands one base away.

The chain is assembled from TRBV7-3 and TRBJ2-1; TRBD2 fits 8 bases in the junction. The receptor comes from a man over 45 with COVID-19, enrolled during active disease. The sample comprised peripheral blood. Here is the DNA: TGTGCCAGCAGCTCCCGCCGGGGGGGGGCGAATGAGCAGTTCTTC. This translates into CASSSRRGGANEQFF.